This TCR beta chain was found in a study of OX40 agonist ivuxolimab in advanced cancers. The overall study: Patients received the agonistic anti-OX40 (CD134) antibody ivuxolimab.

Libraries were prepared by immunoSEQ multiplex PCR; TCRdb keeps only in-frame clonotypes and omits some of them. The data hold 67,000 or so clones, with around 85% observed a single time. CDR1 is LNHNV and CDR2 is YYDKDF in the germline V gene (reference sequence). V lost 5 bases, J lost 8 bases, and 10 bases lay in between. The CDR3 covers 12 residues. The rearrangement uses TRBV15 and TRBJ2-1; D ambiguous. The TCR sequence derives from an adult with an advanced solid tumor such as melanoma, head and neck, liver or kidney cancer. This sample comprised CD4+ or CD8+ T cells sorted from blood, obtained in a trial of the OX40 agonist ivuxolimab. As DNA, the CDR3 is TGTGCCACCAGCGGGTCTCCGTATGAGCAGTTCTTC. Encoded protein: CATSGSPYEQFF.